The sequence of this TCR beta chain was determined in a study of molecular identifiers for immune sequencing clone quantification. Notes on the study in general: Identical TCR molecules sharing a barcode could underestimate highly expanded clone sizes.

Previously published methods and listed TCR primers were used for the bulk TCR libraries. TCRdb reprocessed the PCR reads via MiXCR and lists one record per CDR3 protein. The profile shows 300,000 to 400,000 distinct CDR3 sequences, roughly 24% of them singletons. There are many counts of this clonotype. What it binds is unknown. Trimming cost V 3 bases and J 3 bases, with 11 bases left between them. Germline V gives CDR1 MNHEY, CDR2 SMNVEV (reference sequence). The CDR3 contains 14 residues. Sequencing was performed on naive CD8+ T cells from blood, with Jurkat cell RNA spiked in. Described subset: FACS-sorted CD8+CD4-CCR7+CD45RA+ naive T cells. This receptor was taken from a human donor in good health. Some libraries in this study had Jurkat cell RNA spiked in. The rearrangement uses TRBV27 and TRBJ1-1; tentative D call: TRBD1 (5 bases). The CDR3 DNA reads as TGTGCCAGCAGTTTGGGGTGGGGCTACACTGAAGCTTTCTTT. Its protein product is CASSLGWGYTEAFF.